This T cell receptor (beta chain) was documented in a study of cytomegalovirus exposure and HLA in healthy donors. Study details: The early release's HLA-typed donors yielded approximately 85 million unique TCRs.

Findings and caveats of the study: According to a later analysis, most TCR beta chains associated with CMV appeared HLA-restricted. Sequencing depth roughly uniform across donors was assumed in presence/absence analyses. Further analysis, carried out later, found HLA-associated TCR beta chains more clonally expanded than equally common other chains.

Use of 60 Vbeta and 13 Jbeta primers characterized the PCR. The protocol was immunoSEQ multiplex PCR, while the TCRdb copy is restricted to in-frame clones and leaves out a portion. The sample table includes more than 140,000 clones. Regarding this clone: Its antigen remains unidentified.

CDR1 SGHNT and CDR2 YENEEA come from the germline V gene. Trimming removed 3 bases from V and 2 bases from J; junction bases left unmatched: 2. The CDR3 is made up of 15 amino acids. The sample taken for sequencing was PBMCs. This chain uses TRBV11-3 with TRBJ1-2; 11 bases match TRBD1. The source is a woman under 30 in good health and CMV-seronegative. This CDR3 reads CASSLGQGGNYGYTF. In nucleotides, the CDR3 is TGTGCCAGCAGCTTGGGACAGGGGGGAAACTATGGCTACACCTTC.